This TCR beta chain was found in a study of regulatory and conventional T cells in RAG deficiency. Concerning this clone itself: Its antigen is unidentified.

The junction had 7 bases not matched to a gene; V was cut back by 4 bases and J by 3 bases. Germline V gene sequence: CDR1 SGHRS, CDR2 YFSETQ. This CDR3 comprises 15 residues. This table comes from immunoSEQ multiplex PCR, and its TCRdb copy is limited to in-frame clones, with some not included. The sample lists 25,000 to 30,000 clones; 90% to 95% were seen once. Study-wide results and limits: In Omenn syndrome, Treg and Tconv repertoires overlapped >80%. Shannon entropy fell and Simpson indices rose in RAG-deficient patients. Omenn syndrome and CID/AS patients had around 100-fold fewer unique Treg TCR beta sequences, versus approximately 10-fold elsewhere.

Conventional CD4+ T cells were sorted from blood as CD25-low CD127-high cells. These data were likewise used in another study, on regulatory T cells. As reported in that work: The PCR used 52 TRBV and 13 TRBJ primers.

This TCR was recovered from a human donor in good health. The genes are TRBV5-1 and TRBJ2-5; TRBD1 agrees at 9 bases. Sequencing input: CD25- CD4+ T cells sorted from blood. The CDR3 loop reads CASSKGTGREETQYF. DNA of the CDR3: TGCGCCAGCAGCAAAGGGACAGGGAGGGAAGAGACCCAGTACTTC.